Each of the 3 T cell receptor beta chains below was sequenced from the same sample in a study of CD8+ T cells in alopecia areata (dated by TCRdb to 2016 to 2019). The library was obtained by the immunoSEQ multiplex PCR assay. RNA was extracted from all samples and reverse transcribed into cDNA, which served as template for TCR sequencing. TCRdb obtained this table from immuneACCESS and retained in-frame rearrangements with V and J assigned. These tables miss some clones; where compared with another copy, unresolved V genes account for less than half of the shortfall, and the remainder is unexplained. The sample table contains about 190,000 clones; only one count was recorded for roughly 66% of them. Under 1.2% of the sample is taken by the ten largest. Interpreted using the paper, the time point label stands for: around 26 weeks on oral tofacitinib. In light of the paper, this sample's treatment or condition label describes: oral pan-JAK inhibitor, 5-10 mg twice daily.

This sample comprised CD4+ T cells sorted from blood, obtained at week 24, from a patient treated with tofacitinib. Every receptor here comes from a human donor with alopecia areata.

The rearrangement joins TRBV30 to TRBJ1-3; D not resolved. V lost 4 bases and J lost 5, with 15 bases in between. CDR1 and CDR2 (germline): GTSNPN, SVGIG (reference sequence). The CDR3 runs 14 residues. CDR3 nucleotides: TGTGCCTGGATGACCGACGGAAGGAGAAACACCATATATTTT. Amino acids: CAWMTDGRRNTIYF.

This chain uses TRBV7-2 with TRBJ2-1, with 7 bases aligning to TRBD1. Germline CDR1 is SGHTA and CDR2 is FQGNSA. There are 17 residues in the CDR3. The V segment lost 5 bases and the J segment 8 bases; nucleotides outside the gene matches: 18. CDR3: CASSRNTGNRGEHEQFF. The CDR3 DNA follows: TGTGCCAGCAGCAGAAACACCGGGAACAGGGGAGAACATGAGCAGTTCTTC.

The chain recombines TRBV5-1 with TRBJ2-1; TRBD1 matches 8 bases. From germline, CDR1 is SGHRS and CDR2 YFSETQ. The CDR3 runs to 16 residues. V was clipped by 1 base and J by 1 base; unmatched bases: 4. The CDR3: CASSLTGGISYNEQFF. CDR3 DNA: TGCGCCAGCAGCTTGACAGGGGGAATATCCTACAATGAGCAGTTCTTC. Full variable domain (rest looked up from reference TRBV5-1 and TRBJ2-1): KAGVTQTPRYLIKTRGQQVTLSCSPISGHRSVSWYQQTPGQGLQFLFEYFSETQRNKGNFPGRFSGRQFSNSRSEMNVSTLELGDSALYLCASSLTGGISYNEQFFGPGTRLTVL.